One sample yielded the 7 T cell receptor beta chains listed below, sequenced in a study of blood T cell repertoires in COVID-19 (dated by TCRdb to the early 2020s). The protocol used for the library was the immunoSEQ multiplex PCR assay. TCRdb stores this immuneACCESS table with in-frame sequences only. Part of the clones is absent; in the studies checked, under half of the shortfall reflects unresolved V genes, and no reason is known for the rest. This sample comprises about 140,000 clones, around four fifths of them detected only once. Jointly, the top ten make up around 3.2% of the sample. The sample was PBMCs or T cells enriched from blood (not recorded which). These receptors came from a woman aged 45 to 65 with acute COVID-19.

The genes are TRBV7-9 and TRBJ2-5, with TRBD1 as a possible D gene (6 bases). Trimming cost V 5 bases and J 5 bases, with 15 bases left between them. The CDR3 has 14 residues. Germline V lookup: CDR1 SEHNR, CDR2 FQNEAQ (reference sequence). DNA of the CDR3: TGTGCCAGCAGCCCGGGACACGGTTGGGAGACCCAGTACTTC. Its protein product is CASSPGHGWETQYF.

The chain is built from TRBV30 and TRBJ2-1, with 8 bases identical to TRBD1. CDR1 is GTSNPN and CDR2 is SVGIG in the germline V gene (reference sequence). CDR3 length: 14 amino acids. Trimming at V came to 2 bases and at J to 9 bases, leaving 9 bases not matched to a gene. The CDR3 sequence: CAWSKETGVGEQFF. The CDR3 DNA reads TGTGCCTGGAGTAAAGAGACAGGGGTCGGTGAGCAGTTCTTC.

The V gene is TRBV7-2, the J gene TRBJ2-7, with 7 bases that match TRBD1. V lost 5 bases to trimming and J lost 2 bases; unmatched junction nucleotides: 6. CDR1 and CDR2 from the germline V gene are SGHTA and FQGNSA. This CDR3 region has 14 residues. The CDR3 spells CASSPWTGAYEQYF. CDR3 nucleotides: TGTGCCAGCAGCCCTTGGACAGGCGCCTACGAGCAGTACTTC.

The V and J genes are TRBV19 and TRBJ1-2; TRBD1 aligns across 9 bases. CDR3 length: 16 residues. Germline V gene sequence: CDR1 LNHDA, CDR2 SQIVND (reference sequence). The V and J ends lost 6 bases and 0 bases, in that order; junction bases with no gene match: 8. CDR3 sequence: CASRPGGTGSNYGYTF. The CDR3 coding sequence is TGTGCCAGTAGGCCCGGTGGGACAGGGTCTAACTATGGCTACACCTTC.

The rearrangement uses TRBV3-1 (or the pseudogene TRBV3-2) and TRBJ1-4; possibly TRBD1 for D (6 bases). Germline CDR1 LGHDT, CDR2 YNNKEL (reference sequence). The length of the CDR3 is 16 residues. V lost 4 bases and J lost 8, with 20 bases in between. The CDR3 loop is CASSPFGLGAREKLFF. The DNA of the CDR3 is TGTGCCAGCAGCCCGTTTGGTTTGGGGGCGCGGGAAAAACTGTTTTTT.

Concerning this clone: Other DNA variants within this sample encode the same CDR3. J is TRBJ2-7 and V is TRBV5-1; TRBD1 matches at 8 bases. Per germline, CDR1 SGHRS and CDR2 YFSETQ. This CDR3 region has 14 residues. Trimming cost V 0 bases and J 5 bases; bases outside gene matches: 4. CDR3 sequence: CASSLGQGLDEQYF. The CDR3 DNA is TGCGCCAGCAGCTTGGGACAGGGGCTAGACGAGCAGTACTTC.

The J gene is TRBJ2-3, the V gene TRBV27; D call uncertain. The CDR3 totals 15 residues. Trimming took 2 bases from V and 1 from J, leaving 10 bases between them. Germline CDR1 MNHEY, CDR2 SMNVEV (reference sequence). This CDR3 reads CASSLTGWGTDTQYF. The DNA for the CDR3 is TGTGCCAGCAGTTTAACCGGGTGGGGCACAGATACGCAGTATTTT.